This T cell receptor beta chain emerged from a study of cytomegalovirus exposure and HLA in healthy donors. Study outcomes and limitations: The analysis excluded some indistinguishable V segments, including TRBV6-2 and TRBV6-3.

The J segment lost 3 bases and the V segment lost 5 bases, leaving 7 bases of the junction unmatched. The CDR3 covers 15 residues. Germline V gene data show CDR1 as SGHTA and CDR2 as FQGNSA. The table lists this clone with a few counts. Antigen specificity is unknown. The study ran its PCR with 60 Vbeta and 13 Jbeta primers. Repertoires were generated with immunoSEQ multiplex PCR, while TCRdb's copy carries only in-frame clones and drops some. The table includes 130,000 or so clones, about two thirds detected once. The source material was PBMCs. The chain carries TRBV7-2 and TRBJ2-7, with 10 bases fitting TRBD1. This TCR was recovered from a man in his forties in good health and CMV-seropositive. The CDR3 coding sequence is TGTGCCAGCAGCCCGGGACAGGGGTTAGTCTACGAGCAGTACTTC. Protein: CASSPGQGLVYEQYF.